Included here is one T cell receptor beta chain sequence, with context. Its target is not known. CDR3 length equals 16 residues. Trimming took 6 bases from V and 2 from J; bases not matched to a gene: 8. Germline CDR1 MNHNS, CDR2 SASEGT. The sample is drawn from a study of immune heterogeneity within non-small cell lung tumors. Across the study: The tumors comprised a few squamous cell carcinomas, approximately 10 non-squamous carcinomas and 1 not otherwise specified.

Template material for each sample was 600 ng of bulk tumor genomic DNA. Several biopsies per primary tumor, spaced far apart, were taken during surgery. Those enrolled were patients newly diagnosed with untreated non-small cell lung cancer and undergoing curative surgery. For the TCR beta CDR3, multiplex PCR with 32 V and 13 J primers performed the amplification. TCRdb re-called the multiplex PCR reads with MiXCR, one entry per CDR3 protein. The sample lists around 21,000 distinct CDR3 sequences; under 35% were seen once. Study-level findings and limits: Recurrence of identical dominant CDR3 beta clonotypes was observed across intrapatient tumor sites, concomitant with site-unique high-frequency clones. A moderate but significant correlation was found, linking local T-cell clonality with local tumor mutational burden (R approximately 0.36).

This chain links TRBV6-1 with TRBJ1-5, with TRBD1 matching 9 bases. The specimen was lung tumor tissue. This clonotype was sampled from a middle-aged man with non-small cell lung cancer. In nucleotides, the CDR3 is TGTGCCAGCAGCGGGGGGGACAGGGCCGGCAATCAGCCCCAGCATTTT. Translation: CASSGGDRAGNQPQHF.